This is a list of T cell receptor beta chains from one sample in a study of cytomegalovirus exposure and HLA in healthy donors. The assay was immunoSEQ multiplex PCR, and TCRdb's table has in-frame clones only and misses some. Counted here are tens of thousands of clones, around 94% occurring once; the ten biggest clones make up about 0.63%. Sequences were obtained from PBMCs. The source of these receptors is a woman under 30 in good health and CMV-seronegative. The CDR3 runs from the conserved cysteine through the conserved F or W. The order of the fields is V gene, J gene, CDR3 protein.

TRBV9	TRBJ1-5	CASSPGGGPNQPQHF
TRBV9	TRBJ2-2	CASSVAREANTGELFF
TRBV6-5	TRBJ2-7	CASRPTGRAHHEQYF
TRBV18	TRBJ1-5	CASSLGTGVDNQPQHF
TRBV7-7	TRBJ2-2	CASTTGFTGELFF
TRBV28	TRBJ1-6	CASSLRGSYSPLHF
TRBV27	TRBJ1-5	CASSLFAQGATNQPQHF
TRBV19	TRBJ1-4	CASSIQGAFDEKLFF
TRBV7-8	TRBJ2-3	CASSPGQGGTDTQYF
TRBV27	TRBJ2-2	CASRPSTRTGQLFF
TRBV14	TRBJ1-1	CASSQDGEGLNTEAFF
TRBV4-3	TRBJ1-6	CASSQDQTASYNSPLHF
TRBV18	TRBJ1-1	CASSQNTQGVGFDTEAFF
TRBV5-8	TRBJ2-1	CASSRGQTYNEQFF
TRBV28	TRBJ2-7	CATLWGETYEQYF